Following are 10 T cell receptor beta chains from one sample sequenced in a study of control samples from healthy donors and cancer patients. Produced via immunoSEQ multiplex PCR; TCRdb's table is partial and in-frame only. The profile shows 50,000 or so clones, about 96% of them singletons. The source material was blood. All receptors come from a woman under 30 in good health.

This chain connects TRBV28 to TRBJ1-2; perhaps TRBD1 as D (5 bases). Trimming removed 5 bases from V and 2 bases from J, with 9 bases in between. This CDR3 has 13 residues. Looked up from germline, CDR1 is MDHEN and CDR2 is SYDVKM. The CDR3: CASSTDINYGYTF. The CDR3 DNA sequence: TGTGCCAGCAGTACGGACATAAACTATGGCTACACCTTC.

This chain connects TRBV6-1 to TRBJ1-4; D unclear. Germline CDR1 is MNHNS and CDR2 is SASEGT. Deletions cut 2 bases from V and 4 bases from J, with 14 bases between. CDR3 size: 16 residues. The CDR3 protein is CASSEKRQVVNEKLFF. The CDR3 DNA is TGTGCCAGCAGTGAAAAGCGGCAGGTAGTTAATGAAAAACTGTTTTTT.

The chain is built from TRBV30 and TRBJ1-1, with a tentative D call TRBD1 (5 bases). The CDR3 runs 13 residues. Germline V gene sequence: CDR1 GTSNPN, CDR2 SVGIG (reference sequence). V lost 2 bases and J 1 base, leaving 8 bases between the germline ends. The CDR3 DNA reads as TGTGCCTGGAGTCGACAGTCGAACACTGAAGCTTTCTTT. This gives the protein CAWSRQSNTEAFF.

This chain connects TRBV15 to TRBJ1-4; D gene uncertain. CDR3 length: 16 amino acids. Trimming removed 0 bases from V and 6 bases from J, with 14 bases in between. Germline CDR1 LNHNV, CDR2 YYDKDF (reference sequence). CDR3 sequence: CATSRDVGSGYEKLFF. In nucleotides, the CDR3 is TGTGCCACCAGCAGAGACGTGGGTTCGGGGTATGAAAAACTGTTTTTT.

This CDR3 is CASSYPDRAVNTEAFF. The CDR3 bases are TGTGCCAGCAGTTACCCCGACAGGGCAGTGAACACTGAAGCTTTCTTT. The chain combines TRBV6-6 with TRBJ1-1; TRBD1 matches at 7 bases. This CDR3 spans 16 amino acids. Germline values: CDR1 MNHNY, CDR2 SVGAGI (reference sequence). V was clipped by 2 bases and J by 0 bases; unmatched bases: 6.

This sequence joins TRBV4-1 and TRBJ1-1; D unclear. Germline loops: CDR1 MGHRA, CDR2 YSYEKL. The CDR3 is 15 residues long. V was shortened by 4 bases and J by 0 bases, with 12 bases between the two germline ends. For the CDR3, the DNA is TGCGCCAGCAGCCCAATGGGATTTATGAACACTGAAGCTTTCTTT. Its protein is CASSPMGFMNTEAFF.

V is TRBV11-2 and J is TRBJ1-1, with unresolved D. CDR1 SGHAT and CDR2 FQNNGV come from the germline V gene. The CDR3 contains 16 residues. V was pared by 5 bases and J by 4 bases, with 20 bases between. The CDR3 is CASSARPRRGSTEAFF. CDR3 sequence (DNA): TGTGCCAGCAGCGCCCGACCCCGGAGAGGGTCCACTGAAGCTTTCTTT.

The chain couples TRBV5-8 to TRBJ2-5; unclear D gene. The CDR3 is 14 residues long. V was shortened by 2 bases and J by 2 bases, with 10 bases between the two germline ends. Germline CDR1 SGHTS, CDR2 YDEGEE. CDR3 bases: TGTGCCAGCAGCTTACGATGGGGACAAGAGACCCAGTACTTC. Its protein product is CASSLRWGQETQYF.

The chain couples TRBV6-5 to TRBJ2-3; no clear D. Germline V gene lookup returns CDR1 MNHEY and CDR2 SVGAGI. This CDR3 contains 11 residues. The V end lost 8 bases, the J end lost 0 bases, and 3 bases lay between the germline ends. The CDR3 region has the DNA TGTGCCAGCTCTAGCACAGATACGCAGTATTTT. It specifies CASSSTDTQYF.

This chain connects TRBV6-5 to TRBJ1-2; TRBD1 matches 8 bases. This CDR3 contains 12 residues. Germline loops: CDR1 MNHEY, CDR2 SVGAGI. V lost 5 bases, J lost 8 bases, and 4 bases stayed unmatched. The CDR3 loop is CASSQQGGGYTF. In DNA, the CDR3 is TGTGCCAGCAGTCAACAGGGGGGAGGCTACACCTTC.